The 30 T cell receptor beta chains in this list originate from one sample, sequenced in a study of cytomegalovirus exposure and HLA in healthy donors. Sequencing used immunoSEQ multiplex PCR; TCRdb keeps in-frame clones, though not all of them. The table lists 150,000 to 200,000 clones, approximately 96% of them singletons, with roughly 1% in the top ten. Input material: PBMCs. These receptor sequences come from a woman in her late teens or twenties in good health and CMV-seronegative.

This clone was detected once. V gene TRBV4-1 combines with J gene TRBJ1-3; 10 nucleotides agree with TRBD1. This CDR3 contains 16 residues. V lost 2 bases, J lost 5 bases, and 6 bases stayed unmatched. CDR1 is MGHRA and CDR2 is YSYEKL in the germline V gene. The CDR3 nucleotides read TGCGCCAGCAGCCAAATAGGGACAGGGGTACGAAACACCATATATTTT. Residues: CASSQIGTGVRNTIYF.

The chain employs TRBV18 and TRBJ1-2, with a weak D call TRBD1 (5 bases). The CDR3 loop spans 15 amino acids. Per the germline V gene, CDR1 is KGHSH and CDR2 is LQKENI. The V end was cut by 2 bases, the J end by 3 bases, with 13 bases between. CDR3 in DNA: TGTGCCAGCTCACCAGGGAGGGGAGGTGACTATGGCTACACCTTC. Its protein product is CASSPGRGGDYGYTF.

The V gene is TRBV18, the J gene TRBJ2-1; perhaps TRBD1 as D (5 bases). CDR3 length: 12 amino acids. V lost 3 bases and J lost 9, with 9 bases in between. The germline gives CDR1 KGHSH, CDR2 LQKENI. CDR3 bases: TGTGCCAGCTCACCGAAGGACATTGAGCAGTTCTTC. As protein: CASSPKDIEQFF.

The chain combines TRBV18 with TRBJ2-5; 7 nucleotides match TRBD1. This CDR3 is built from 14 residues. Germline lookup yields CDR1 KGHSH and CDR2 LQKENI. After removal of 3 bases from V and 1 base from J, the junction contained 2 bases not matched to a gene. CDR3 protein: CASSPKGAQETQYF. CDR3 nucleotide sequence: TGTGCCAGCTCACCGAAGGGGGCCCAAGAGACCCAGTACTTC.

The chain uses TRBV7-6 and TRBJ1-1; D remains unclear. V dropped 1 base and J dropped 3 bases, with 6 bases sitting between them. This CDR3 is built from 13 residues. Per germline, CDR1 SGHVS and CDR2 FNYEAQ. DNA for the CDR3: TGTGCCAGCAGCTTAGAAACGGACACTGAAGCTTTCTTT. As protein: CASSLETDTEAFF.

The chain uses TRBV5-1 and TRBJ2-1; 7 nucleotides match TRBD2. The CDR3 totals 14 residues. The ends lost 7 bases at V and 3 bases at J; junction bases unmatched: 7. CDR1 is SGHRS and CDR2 is YFSETQ in the germline V gene. The CDR3 protein is CASGHGTNYNEQFF. Here the CDR3 DNA reads TGCGCCAGCGGCCACGGGACTAACTACAATGAGCAGTTCTTC.

This chain's CDR3 is CATSRDERGGEDTQYF. DNA of the CDR3: TGTGCCACCAGCAGAGACGAGCGGGGGGGGGAAGATACGCAGTATTTT. The chain is built from TRBV15 and TRBJ2-3, with 10 bases aligning to TRBD2. The CDR3 sequence is 16 residues long. Germline loops: CDR1 LNHNV, CDR2 YYDKDF (reference sequence). V lost 0 bases and J lost 5; bases outside the gene matches: 5. The complete variable domain, with remaining parts taken from reference TRBV15 and TRBJ2-3, reads DAMVIQNPRYQVTQFGKPVTLSCSQTLNHNVMYWYQQKSSQAPKLLFHYYDKDFNNEADTPDNFQSRRPNTSFCFLDIRSPGLGDTAMYLCATSRDERGGEDTQYFGPGTRLTVL.

Here the CDR3 reads CASSWTDSSYNEQFF. The CDR3 coding sequence is TGCGCCAGCAGCTGGACGGACAGCTCCTACAATGAGCAGTTCTTC. The V gene is TRBV5-1, the J gene TRBJ2-1; possibly TRBD1 for D (6 bases). The V and J ends lost 3 bases and 0 bases respectively, with 10 bases between them. The CDR3 length is 15 residues. The germline gives CDR1 SGHRS, CDR2 YFSETQ.

The genes are TRBV19 and TRBJ2-7, with D possibly TRBD2 on 6 matching bases. V was trimmed by 10 bases and J by 6 bases, leaving 16 bases between them. Germline V gives CDR1 LNHDA, CDR2 SQIVND (reference sequence). The CDR3 is made up of 12 amino acids. The chain's CDR3 is CATRTGLSEQYF. Written as DNA, the CDR3 is TGTGCCACCCGGACCGGACTATCCGAGCAGTACTTC.

The chain joins TRBV5-5 to TRBJ2-7; D gene unclear. Germline values: CDR1 SGHKS, CDR2 YYEKEE (reference sequence). The V and J ends lost 4 bases and 3 bases respectively, with 5 bases between them. The CDR3 covers 11 residues. DNA of the CDR3: TGTGCCAGCAGCCGTAACTACGAGCAGTACTTC. It codes for CASSRNYEQYF.

This rearrangement joins TRBV5-1 to TRBJ2-7, with TRBD2 matching 10 bases. Germline V gene lookup returns CDR1 SGHRS and CDR2 YFSETQ. With 3 bases clipped from V and 6 bases from J, the junction kept 6 bases outside the gene matches. This CDR3 comprises 14 residues. The CDR3 DNA reads as TGCGCCAGCAGCTCCGGGACTAGCGAGTCCGAGCAGTACTTC. Protein: CASSSGTSESEQYF. Using reference TRBV5-1 and TRBJ2-7 for the parts outside the CDR3, the full variable domain is KAGVTQTPRYLIKTRGQQVTLSCSPISGHRSVSWYQQTPGQGLQFLFEYFSETQRNKGNFPGRFSGRQFSNSRSEMNVSTLELGDSALYLCASSSGTSESEQYFGPGTRLTVT.

The V and J genes are TRBV5-3 and TRBJ2-7; perhaps TRBD1 as D (6 bases). TRBV5-3 is filed as an ORF, its function uncertain. V was clipped by 2 bases and J by 2 bases, with 26 bases between them. The CDR3 runs 19 residues. CDR3: CARSLDRMLINSITYEQYF. CDR3 nucleotides: TGTGCCAGAAGCTTAGACAGGATGTTAATAAACTCTATTACCTACGAGCAGTACTTC.

The chain is built from TRBV11-2 and TRBJ2-7; D might be TRBD1 (6 bases). This CDR3 comprises 13 residues. From germline, CDR1 is SGHAT and CDR2 FQNNGV. Trimming cost V 4 bases and J 9 bases, with 16 bases left between them. CDR3 in amino acids: CASSSHVGGGQYF. The CDR3, as DNA: TGTGCCAGCAGCTCCCACGTTGGGGGCGGGCAGTACTTC.

V gene TRBV7-9 combines with J gene TRBJ2-1; 11 nucleotides align to TRBD2. Trimming cost V 3 bases and J 2 bases; bases outside gene matches: 12. Per the germline V gene, CDR1 is SEHNR and CDR2 is FQNEAQ (reference sequence). The CDR3 loop spans 19 amino acids. CDR3 coding DNA: TGTGCCAGCAGCTTTTCATGGGTAGCGGGGGGGACGGCCTACAATGAGCAGTTCTTC. Its translation is CASSFSWVAGGTAYNEQFF.

In this sample, this clone turned up once. The chain recombines TRBV6-5 with TRBJ2-7, with 7 bases that match TRBD1. This CDR3 region has 14 residues. Germline-derived CDR1 and CDR2 are MNHEY and SVGAGI. With V trimmed by 4 bases and J by 4 bases, 7 bases remained unmatched. The CDR3 bases are TGTGCCAGCAGTTCTCCGGGACAGACATACGAGCAGTACTTC. It encodes CASSSPGQTYEQYF.

This chain joins TRBV27 and TRBJ2-1; D unclear. Germline V gene data show CDR1 as MNHEY and CDR2 as SMNVEV (reference sequence). Between the trimmed V and J ends, which lost 8 bases and 10 bases, there was a span of 12 bases. The CDR3 length is 11 residues. CDR3 sequence reads: CASLIAGEQFF. The CDR3 DNA reads TGTGCCAGCCTAATAGCTGGCGAGCAGTTCTTC.

This clone has only one observation. V and J are TRBV11-2 and TRBJ2-5; 12 bases are a match to TRBD2. Germline assignment: CDR1 SGHAT and CDR2 FQNNGV. The CDR3 covers 16 residues. V lost 4 bases and J lost 4; bases outside the gene matches: 7. The CDR3 spells CASSSPGLAGTETQYF. The CDR3 DNA is TGTGCCAGCAGCTCCCCGGGACTAGCGGGTACAGAGACCCAGTACTTC.

The CDR3: CASSADREEANVLTF. The CDR3 nucleotides read TGTGCCAGCAGCGCCGACAGGGAGGAGGCCAACGTCCTGACTTTC. The genes are TRBV9 and TRBJ2-6, with D maybe TRBD1 (7 bases). The germline V and J ends were trimmed by 3 bases and 6 bases, with 13 bases remaining between them. Germline assignment: CDR1 SGDLS and CDR2 YYNGEE. This CDR3 spans 15 amino acids.

This clone was observed once. The genes are TRBV7-3 and TRBJ2-7; TRBD1 might be the D (6 bases). Per germline, CDR1 SGHTA and CDR2 FQGTGA. The CDR3 extends over 15 amino acids. Trimming stripped 0 bases from V and 2 bases from J, with 11 bases between. CDR3 DNA: TGTGCCAGCAGCTTAACAGGGGGTTCTACCTACGAGCAGTACTTC. Protein sequence: CASSLTGGSTYEQYF.

The V gene is TRBV29-1, the J gene TRBJ1-2; D is ambiguous. Germline CDR1 SQVTM, CDR2 ANQGSEA. The CDR3 runs 17 residues. V was pared by 6 bases and J by 4 bases, with 27 bases between. CDR3 residues: CSVTTPSRKTPSYGYTF. In nucleotides, the CDR3 is TGCAGCGTCACAACGCCATCTCGAAAAACCCCCTCCTATGGCTACACCTTC.

The chain carries TRBV6-5 and TRBJ1-1; the D gene is possibly TRBD1 (5 bases). Per germline, CDR1 MNHEY and CDR2 SVGAGI. V lost 8 bases and J lost 4, with 14 bases in between. The CDR3 runs 13 residues. In nucleotides, the CDR3 is TGTGCCAGCCGTCGGGGGGGGAGCACTGAAGCTTTCTTT. It translates to CASRRGGSTEAFF.

J is TRBJ1-1 and V is TRBV7-3; 8 nucleotides line up with TRBD1. The CDR3 contains 13 residues. Trimming took 1 base from V and 6 from J; bases not matched to a gene: 1. Germline CDR1 SGHTA, CDR2 FQGTGA. CDR3 sequence reads: CASSLNRGSEAFF. The CDR3 nucleotides are TGTGCCAGCAGCTTAAACAGGGGGTCTGAAGCTTTCTTT.

The chain recombines TRBV5-6 with TRBJ1-2; tentative D call: TRBD1 (6 bases). The CDR3 runs to 16 residues. V lost 4 bases and J lost 5, with 21 bases in between. The germline V gene has CDR1 SGHDT and CDR2 YYEEEE. The CDR3 loop is CASSPYANRVNYGYTF. CDR3 nucleotide sequence: TGTGCCAGCAGCCCGTATGCGAACAGGGTAAATTATGGCTACACCTTC.

This chain connects TRBV7-9 to TRBJ2-3, with TRBD1 identical over 7 bases. Germline V gives CDR1 SEHNR, CDR2 FQNEAQ (reference sequence). The CDR3 has 16 residues. V was pared by 2 bases and J by 0 bases, with 5 bases of the junction left unmatched. CDR3 in amino acids: CASSLLWDSSTDTQYF. The CDR3, as DNA: TGTGCCAGCAGCTTATTATGGGACAGTAGCACAGATACGCAGTATTTT.

A single count supports this clone. V is TRBV30 and J is TRBJ2-5; no definite D call. The CDR3 is 11 amino acids. V lost 0 bases and J 7 bases, leaving 6 bases between the germline ends. Germline V gives CDR1 GTSNPN, CDR2 SVGIG (reference sequence). CDR3 sequence (DNA): TGTGCCTGGAGTGTACTTGGGACCCAGTACTTC. Translation gives CAWSVLGTQYF.

J is TRBJ2-1 and V is TRBV11-3, with TRBD2 as a possible D gene (7 bases). Trimming stripped 3 bases from V and 4 bases from J, with 13 bases between. Germline V lookup: CDR1 SGHNT, CDR2 YENEEA. CDR3 length: 15 residues. This CDR3 reads CASSLGGALYNEQFF. For the CDR3, the DNA is TGTGCCAGCAGCTTGGGGGGGGCGCTGTACAATGAGCAGTTCTTC.

The chain recombines TRBV11-2 with TRBJ1-5; D unresolved. The V and J ends lost 4 bases and 1 base respectively, with 14 bases between them. The CDR3 is 16 amino acids. CDR1 and CDR2 (germline): SGHAT, FQNNGV. Written as DNA, the CDR3 is TGTGCCAGCAGCTCAGGCAACCTAAGGAGCAATCAGCCCCAGCATTTT. This gives the protein CASSSGNLRSNQPQHF.

The V call is TRBV19, the J call TRBJ2-7, with D perhaps matching TRBD2 (5 bases). The V gene's germline CDR1 is LNHDA and CDR2 SQIVND (reference sequence). CDR3 size: 13 residues. V lost 3 bases and J 5 bases, leaving 11 bases between the germline ends. As DNA, the CDR3 is TGTGCCAGTAGTATGGTTGCCGGGAACGAGCAGTACTTC. Translated: CASSMVAGNEQYF.

This clone was picked up one time. CDR3 in DNA: TGTGCCAGCAGCCATAGACAGGGTTCCTACAATGAGCAGTTCTTC. Its translation is CASSHRQGSYNEQFF. V gene TRBV4-2 combines with J gene TRBJ2-1; 7 bases are shared with TRBD1. V lost 3 bases and J lost 1; bases outside the gene matches: 3. Germline lookup yields CDR1 LGHNA and CDR2 YNFKEQ. This CDR3 region has 15 residues.

This chain connects TRBV12-5 to TRBJ2-5; D perhaps matches TRBD1 (6 bases). The CDR3 sequence is 15 residues long. V lost 0 bases and J lost 5, with 13 bases in between. Germline V CDR1 and CDR2: LGHNT, FRNRAP. CDR3 protein: CASGLVNRVGETQYF. As DNA, the CDR3 is TGTGCTAGTGGTTTGGTCAACAGGGTTGGTGAGACCCAGTACTTC. Full variable domain (rest looked up from reference TRBV12-5 and TRBJ2-5): DARVTQTPRHKVTEMGQEVTMRCQPILGHNTVFWYRQTMMQGLELLAYFRNRAPLDDSGMPKDRFSAEMPDATLATLKIQPSEPRDSAVYFCASGLVNRVGETQYFGPGTRLLVL.